A single sample is the source of the 7 T cell receptor beta chains below, sequenced in a study of T cell responses to AZD1222 COVID-19 vaccine. The method was immunoSEQ multiplex PCR; TCRdb's version includes in-frame clones alone and lacks a portion of them. The table includes more than 85,000 clones, around 93% detected once. The input for sequencing was peripheral blood, taken 28 days after the second AZD1222 dose. The receptors shown here come from an adult who received the AZD1222 COVID-19 vaccine.

The rearrangement links TRBV3-1 (or the pseudogene TRBV3-2) to TRBJ2-5; TRBD1 matches 11 bases. The trim removed 1 base at V and 4 bases at J, leaving 2 bases unmatched. Germline CDR1 and CDR2: LGHDT and YNNKEL (reference sequence). The CDR3 covers 15 residues. The CDR3 reads CASSQAGTGGETQYF. In DNA, the CDR3 is TGTGCCAGCAGCCAAGCCGGGACAGGGGGAGAGACCCAGTACTTC.

This chain connects TRBV27 to TRBJ2-7; tentative D call: TRBD1 (5 bases). The germline V and J ends were trimmed by 0 bases and 3 bases, with 15 bases remaining between them. This CDR3 comprises 16 residues. CDR1 and CDR2 from the germline V gene are MNHEY and SMNVEV (reference sequence). Here the CDR3 DNA reads TGTGCCAGCAGTTTATCGGCAGGGTTGGGTAGCTACGAGCAGTACTTC. Encoded protein: CASSLSAGLGSYEQYF.

The chain uses TRBV27 and TRBJ1-2, with D perhaps matching TRBD1 (5 bases). Trimming removed 2 bases at V and 4 bases at J, with 8 bases between. The CDR3 is 13 amino acids. Germline CDR1 reads MNHEY; CDR2 reads SMNVEV (reference sequence). CDR3 loop: CASSLPGFYGYTF. The CDR3 DNA sequence: TGTGCCAGCAGTTTACCAGGGTTCTATGGCTACACCTTC.

This rearrangement joins TRBV27 to TRBJ1-3; 7 bases line up with TRBD1. Per the germline V gene, CDR1 is MNHEY and CDR2 is SMNVEV (reference sequence). V trimming: 5 bases; J trimming: 3 bases; junction bases outside the gene matches: 7. The CDR3 is 15 amino acids. The CDR3 loop reads CASSLQGSRGNTIYF. The CDR3 bases are TGTGCCAGCAGTCTACAGGGGAGTCGTGGAAACACCATATATTTT.

The chain employs TRBV27 and TRBJ2-7; 10 bases align to TRBD2. V trimming: 5 bases; J trimming: 2 bases; junction bases outside the gene matches: 12. The CDR3 has 17 amino acids. Germline CDR1 MNHEY, CDR2 SMNVEV (reference sequence). The CDR3 loop is CASSPYSGGAMAYEQYF. The CDR3 region has the DNA TGTGCCAGCAGTCCTTACAGCGGGGGGGCCATGGCCTACGAGCAGTACTTC.

V is TRBV5-1 and J is TRBJ2-3, with D possibly being TRBD1 or TRBD2 (6 bases each). CDR1 is SGHRS and CDR2 is YFSETQ in the germline V gene. Trimming cost V 1 base and J 8 bases, with 17 bases left between them. The CDR3 consists of 15 residues. The CDR3 reads CASSLMWGAQSTQYF. The CDR3 DNA is TGCGCCAGCAGCTTGATGTGGGGGGCACAGAGTACGCAGTATTTT. The variable domain in full, with the rest retrieved from reference TRBV5-1 and TRBJ2-3, is KAGVTQTPRYLIKTRGQQVTLSCSPISGHRSVSWYQQTPGQGLQFLFEYFSETQRNKGNFPGRFSGRQFSNSRSEMNVSTLELGDSALYLCASSLMWGAQSTQYFGPGTRLTVL.

The V gene is TRBV7-9, the J gene TRBJ1-2, with unresolved D. The germline CDR1 and CDR2 sequences are SEHNR and FQNEAQ (reference sequence). The CDR3 is 13 residues long. The V end lost 4 bases, the J end lost 1 base, and 7 bases lay between the germline ends. The CDR3 DNA reads as TGTGCCAGCAGCTCGGCAGATAACTATGGCTACACCTTC. Translating gives CASSSADNYGYTF.